These T cell receptor beta chains were read from a single sample in a study of blood T cell repertoires in COVID-19. Clones were sequenced by immunoSEQ multiplex PCR, and TCRdb holds only the in-frame ones, with some missing. The repertoire has about 75,000 clones, around 72% of them found once; the top ten carry 2.5% to 3%. The sample was peripheral blood. The receptors here all came from a human donor with acute or convalescent COVID-19. The donor label of this sample is uncertain. CDR3s include the opening cysteine and the closing phenylalanine or tryptophan. Fields, in order: J gene, V gene, clone size, D gene, CDR3 protein, CDR3 DNA. A D gene is named only where the DNA matches it firmly. Where a row states a size, it is once, few, many or the class of an expanded clone; other rows omit it.

>TRBJ2-1|TRBV6-5|NA|TRBD2
CASSYTAGLASHEQFF
TGTGCCAGCAGTTATACCGCTGGACTAGCCTCCCATGAGCAGTTCTTC
>TRBJ1-2|TRBV27|NA|TRBD1
CASSRLRGEVGYTF
TGTGCCAGCAGTAGACTCAGGGGGGAGGTTGGCTACACCTTC
>TRBJ2-1|TRBV11-2|NA|NA
CASSPFRTGVDEQFF
TGTGCCAGCAGCCCCTTTCGGACGGGGGTCGATGAGCAGTTCTTC
>TRBJ2-7|TRBV5-4|NA|TRBD1
CASSGRSGTGLYEQYF
TGTGCCAGCAGCGGGAGATCCGGGACAGGCCTTTACGAGCAGTACTTC
>TRBJ2-7|TRBV3-1/TRBV3-2|NA|TRBD1
CASSQRDRKLYEQYF
TGTGCCAGCAGCCAGAGGGACAGGAAGCTCTACGAGCAGTACTTC
>TRBJ2-2|TRBV20-1|few|NA
CSASRRGNPTGELFF
TGCAGTGCTAGTCGCAGGGGTAATCCCACCGGGGAGCTGTTTTTT
>TRBJ2-7|TRBV7-6|NA|NA
CASPDSPYWDEQYF
TGTGCCAGTCCGGACAGTCCTTACTGGGACGAGCAGTACTTC
>TRBJ1-5|TRBV28|NA|TRBD1
CASSSPGGGNQPQHF
TGTGCCAGCAGTTCCCCAGGGGGTGGCAATCAGCCCCAGCATTTT
>TRBJ2-1|TRBV12-3/TRBV12-4|NA|NA
CASSLSGEQFF
TGTGCCAGCAGCCTCAGCGGGGAGCAGTTCTTC
>TRBJ1-6|TRBV3-1/TRBV3-2|NA|TRBD1
CASSQPPTGPYNSPLHF
TGTGCCAGCAGCCAACCCCCGACAGGGCCCTATAATTCACCCCTCCACTTT
>TRBJ1-2|TRBV27|NA|TRBD1
CASSWGQGDSNGYTF
TGTGCCAGCAGTTGGGGACAGGGGGACTCAAATGGCTACACCTTC
>TRBJ1-4|TRBV3-1/TRBV3-2|NA|TRBD1
CASSLQGANNEKLFF
TGTGCCAGCAGCCTACAGGGGGCGAATAATGAAAAACTGTTTTTT
>TRBJ1-1|TRBV12-3/TRBV12-4|NA|NA
CASSLNGETEAFF
TGTGCCAGCAGTTTAAACGGAGAAACTGAAGCTTTCTTT
>TRBJ2-1|TRBV28|NA|NA
CASSLSELVLRNEQFF
TGTGCCAGCAGTTTATCTGAACTAGTATTGAGGAATGAGCAGTTCTTC
>TRBJ2-1|TRBV7-8|few|TRBD2
CASSLDERGGSYNEQFF
TGTGCCAGCAGCTTAGATGAGCGGGGGGGCTCCTACAATGAGCAGTTCTTC
>TRBJ1-2|TRBV5-1|NA|TRBD1
CASSPRPGGGSGYTF
TGCGCCAGCAGCCCACGGCCAGGGGGCGGGTCTGGCTACACCTTC
>TRBJ1-2|TRBV7-9|NA|NA
CASSLVASVNYGYTF
TGTGCCAGCAGCTTAGTTGCCAGCGTCAACTATGGCTACACCTTC
>TRBJ2-5|TRBV15|few|NA
CATSRGITAGGRYQETQYF
TGTGCCACCAGCAGAGGGATTACCGCTGGCGGGCGCTACCAAGAGACCCAGTACTTC
>TRBJ2-1|TRBV28|once|TRBD2
CASSFGSGAGGSYNEQFF
TGTGCCAGCAGTTTCGGGTCGGGAGCGGGAGGGTCCTACAATGAGCAGTTCTTC
>TRBJ2-7|TRBV7-2|NA|NA
CASSPGGWGSYEQYF
TGTGCCAGCAGCCCAGGGGGGTGGGGGTCCTACGAGCAGTACTTC
>TRBJ1-4|TRBV30|NA|NA
CAWNPRGGEKLFF
TGTGCCTGGAATCCGAGGGGGGGGGAAAAACTGTTTTTT
>TRBJ1-1|TRBV12-3/TRBV12-4|NA|NA
CASSFQQGSEAFF
TGTGCCAGCAGTTTCCAGCAGGGGTCTGAAGCTTTCTTT
>TRBJ2-2|TRBV5-5|NA|TRBD1
CASSLVGQGVQGNTGELFF
TGTGCCAGCAGCTTGGTCGGACAGGGGGTTCAAGGGAACACCGGGGAGCTGTTTTTT
>TRBJ1-1|TRBV3-1/TRBV3-2|NA|TRBD1
CASSQGRQGGNTEAFF
TGTGCCAGCAGCCAAGGGCGGCAGGGGGGGAACACTGAAGCTTTCTTT
>TRBJ2-7|TRBV13|NA|NA
CASSTRDTSYEQYF
TGTGCCAGCAGCACCCGGGACACTTCCTACGAGCAGTACTTC
>TRBJ1-4|TRBV15|NA|NA
CATTAGGTNEKLFF
TGTGCCACCACCGCGGGGGGGACTAATGAAAAACTGTTTTTT
>TRBJ2-3|TRBV12-3/TRBV12-4|NA|NA
CASNHRDTQYF
TGTGCCAGCAACCACAGGGATACGCAGTATTTT
>TRBJ2-5|TRBV6-5|NA|TRBD2
CASNSGGYQETQYF
TGTGCCAGCAATAGCGGGGGGTACCAAGAGACCCAGTACTTC
>TRBJ1-1|TRBV18|NA|NA
CASSPAVMNTEAFF
TGTGCCAGCTCACCAGCGGTCATGAACACTGAAGCTTTCTTT
>TRBJ1-4|TRBV7-9|NA|TRBD1
CASSPSGTGNEKLFF
TGTGCCAGCAGCCCGTCCGGGACAGGCAATGAAAAACTGTTTTTT
>TRBJ1-3|TRBV28|few|NA
CASSPFTSSGNTIYF
TGTGCCAGCAGTCCCTTTACTAGCTCTGGAAACACCATATATTTT
>TRBJ2-5|TRBV7-8|NA|NA
CASSPTTDFLGETQYF
TGTGCCAGCAGCCCAACGACGGACTTCCTCGGGGAGACCCAGTACTTC
>TRBJ2-1|TRBV7-3|NA|TRBD1
CASSLTRGQGIQEQFF
TGTGCCAGCAGCTTAACCAGGGGACAGGGTATTCAAGAGCAGTTCTTC
>TRBJ2-1|TRBV6-5|NA|NA
CASRLRGSSYNEQFF
TGTGCCAGCAGGCTTCGGGGGAGCTCCTACAATGAGCAGTTCTTC
>TRBJ2-7|TRBV28|NA|NA
CASTPSGTYEQYF
TGTGCCAGCACTCCCTCAGGGACTTACGAGCAGTACTTC
>TRBJ2-6|TRBV28|NA|NA
CASSLAGAGANVLTF
TGTGCCAGCAGTTTAGCAGGGGCTGGGGCCAACGTCCTGACTTTC
>TRBJ2-5|TRBV19|NA|NA
CASSYGVWETQYF
TGTGCCAGTAGTTACGGGGTATGGGAGACCCAGTACTTC
>TRBJ1-1|TRBV18|many|NA
CASSPSAPTNTEAFF
TGTGCCAGCTCACCATCCGCCCCTACGAACACTGAAGCTTTCTTT
>TRBJ2-1|TRBV20-1|NA|NA
CSARANNEQFF
TGCAGTGCTAGAGCTAACAATGAGCAGTTCTTC
>TRBJ2-7|TRBV15|NA|TRBD1
CATSVGQGSYEQYF
TGTGCCACCAGCGTAGGACAGGGTTCCTACGAGCAGTACTTC
>TRBJ1-1|TRBV18|NA|TRBD1
CASSRSTGLPEAFF
TGTGCCAGCTCACGCTCGACAGGGCTCCCTGAAGCTTTCTTT
>TRBJ1-3|TRBV5-6|NA|TRBD1
CASSLPRGPGGNTIYF
TGTGCCAGCAGCTTGCCCAGGGGGCCCGGTGGAAACACCATATATTTT
>TRBJ2-7|TRBV6-5|once|TRBD2
CASSSPSGRAYEQYF
TGTGCCAGCAGTTCCCCTAGCGGGAGGGCCTACGAGCAGTACTTC
>TRBJ2-3|TRBV7-7|NA|NA
CASSEGRTDTQYF
TGTGCCAGCAGCGAGGGCAGGACAGATACGCAGTATTTT
>TRBJ1-5|TRBV10-3|NA|NA
CAISVTVSNQPQHF
TGTGCCATCAGTGTGACAGTAAGCAATCAGCCCCAGCATTTT
>TRBJ1-1|TRBV28|NA|NA
CAITTREGTEAFF
TGTGCCATCACGACTCGAGAGGGCACTGAAGCTTTCTTT
>TRBJ1-2|TRBV5-4|NA|TRBD1
CASRHRDRGNYGYTF
TGTGCCAGCAGACATAGAGACAGGGGTAACTATGGCTACACCTTC
>TRBJ2-7|TRBV30|once|NA
CAWSASEEQYF
TGTGCCTGGAGTGCATCAGAAGAGCAGTACTTC
>TRBJ2-2|TRBV19|NA|NA
CASRAGGSTGELFF
TGTGCCAGTAGGGCCGGGGGTTCTACCGGGGAGCTGTTTTTT
>TRBJ2-5|TRBV19|NA|TRBD1
CASSIPGGETQYF
TGTGCCAGTAGTATACCAGGGGGAGAGACCCAGTACTTC
>TRBJ1-1|TRBV6-2/TRBV6-3|NA|TRBD1
CASSYQGQGERNTEAFF
TGTGCCAGCAGTTACCAGGGACAGGGGGAAAGGAACACTGAAGCTTTCTTT
>TRBJ1-1|TRBV5-1|NA|NA
CASSLGNSQGNTEAFF
TGCGCCAGCAGCTTGGGTAACAGTCAGGGGAACACTGAAGCTTTCTTT
>TRBJ2-3|TRBV5-1|once|NA
CASSLGHLTDTQYF
TGCGCCAGCAGCTTAGGACACCTCACAGATACGCAGTATTTT